These 23 T cell receptor beta chains came from one sample sequenced in a study of T cell repertoires in cytomegalovirus infection. TCRdb used MiXCR to reprocess the reads, holding one entry per CDR3 protein. The sample includes approximately 250,000 distinct CDR3 sequences, 8% to 9.5% of them seen just once. The sequencing sample was made of PBMCs. Receptor source: a human donor in good health (CMV status not recorded). Some clones in this sample may be carry-over from other donors' samples.

This clonotype has a count of ten or more. This chain joins TRBV12-5 and TRBJ2-1, with 10 bases aligning to TRBD2. The CDR3 covers 17 residues. V gave up 1 base and J gave up 5 bases; unmatched junction bases: 8. CDR1 and CDR2 (germline): LGHNT, FRNRAP. The CDR3 bases are TGTGCTAGTGGTTTGGACCAGCTAGCGGGGGTTAACAATGAGCAGTTCTTC. As protein: CASGLDQLAGVNNEQFF. Complete variable domain (other parts from reference TRBV12-5 and TRBJ2-1): DARVTQTPRHKVTEMGQEVTMRCQPILGHNTVFWYRQTMMQGLELLAYFRNRAPLDDSGMPKDRFSAEMPDATLATLKIQPSEPRDSAVYFCASGLDQLAGVNNEQFFGPGTRLTVL.

A few counts support this clonotype. The V gene is TRBV7-6, the J gene TRBJ2-5, with 7 bases fitting TRBD1. This CDR3 spans 14 amino acids. Per the germline V gene, CDR1 is SGHVS and CDR2 is FNYEAQ. V dropped 1 base and J dropped 5; count of bases not matched to a gene: 4. The chain's CDR3 is CASSLETGLETQYF. The CDR3 DNA follows: TGTGCCAGCAGCTTAGAGACAGGGCTGGAGACCCAGTACTTC.

The chain carries TRBV20-1 and TRBJ2-7; D possibly corresponds to TRBD2 (5 bases). Deletions cut 1 base from V and 6 bases from J, with 16 bases between. The CDR3 consists of 14 residues. Germline CDR1 is DFQATT and CDR2 is SNEGSKA (reference sequence). CDR3 in amino acids: CSARVLRDNGEQYF. DNA for the CDR3: TGCAGTGCTAGAGTACTCCGGGATAACGGCGAGCAGTACTTC.

This clonotype showed up many times. The chain carries TRBV7-2 and TRBJ1-1; TRBD1 might be the D (5 bases). Germline V gene lookup returns CDR1 SGHTA and CDR2 FQGNSA. V was clipped by 1 base and J by 4 bases, with 16 bases between them. This CDR3 has 16 amino acids. CDR3 protein: CASSLVRGRLGTEAFF. The CDR3 DNA is TGTGCCAGCAGCTTAGTACGGGGCAGGTTGGGCACTGAAGCTTTCTTT.

This clonotype occurred a few times. The rearrangement links TRBV14 to TRBJ2-3; 9 bases agree with TRBD2. Trimming cost V 1 base and J 3 bases; bases outside gene matches: 8. This CDR3 has 17 residues. Germline assignment: CDR1 SGHDN and CDR2 FVKESK. The CDR3 loop reads CASSQGRGGGRTDTQYF. The CDR3 DNA reads as TGTGCCAGCAGCCAAGGACGCGGGGGGGGCCGTACAGATACGCAGTATTTT.

This clonotype was recorded a few times. The chain uses TRBV20-1 and TRBJ2-7; 7 bases match TRBD2. Germline V lookup: CDR1 DFQATT, CDR2 SNEGSKA (reference sequence). V shed 3 bases, J shed 6 bases, and the junction held 11 bases outside the gene matches. The CDR3 has 14 amino acids. As DNA, the CDR3 is TGCAGTGCTAGTGGGGCCCGGGGGGAAGGCGAGCAGTACTTC. Its protein is CSASGARGEGEQYF.

The rearrangement uses TRBV7-9 and TRBJ1-6; 10 bases agree with TRBD1. There are 16 residues in the CDR3. The V and J ends lost 4 bases and 7 bases, in that order; junction bases with no gene match: 7. CDR1 and CDR2 from the germline V gene are SEHNR and FQNEAQ (reference sequence). The CDR3 DNA follows: TGTGCCAGCAGCTCAGGGACAGGGGCGGGGAATTCACCCCTCCACTTT. Its translation: CASSSGTGAGNSPLHF.

This clonotype came up many times. CDR3 DNA sequence: TGTGCCAGCAGCTTTTATGAGGGAGGGGTATACGAGCAGTACTTC. As protein: CASSFYEGGVYEQYF. The rearrangement uses TRBV7-2 and TRBJ2-7; 7 positions match TRBD2. Germline V lookup: CDR1 SGHTA, CDR2 FQGNSA. V lost 3 bases and J lost 4; bases outside the gene matches: 9. This CDR3 is built from 15 residues.

There are a few counts of this clonotype. V is TRBV12-5 and J is TRBJ2-3; D might be TRBD2 (5 bases). Germline values: CDR1 LGHNT, CDR2 FRNRAP. V was cut by 3 bases and J by 6 bases, with 22 bases left in between. The CDR3 consists of 17 residues. The CDR3 coding sequence is TGTGCTAGTGGTTTCGGACCGGGAATCCGGGCGGTGGATACGCAGTATTTT. Its protein is CASGFGPGIRAVDTQYF.

The chain has TRBV20-1 and TRBJ2-1; 7 bases fit TRBD2. This CDR3 is 16 amino acids long. CDR1 DFQATT and CDR2 SNEGSKA come from the germline V gene (reference sequence). Trimming cost V 2 bases and J 3 bases; bases outside gene matches: 10. The CDR3 protein is CSARSMRGNGYNEQFF. The CDR3 region has the DNA TGCAGTGCTAGATCCATGCGGGGGAATGGCTACAATGAGCAGTTCTTC.

There are many counts of this clonotype. CDR3 DNA sequence: TGTGCCAGCAGTGACATCGGGGGCGTCTCCTACGAGCAGTACTTC. This gives the protein CASSDIGGVSYEQYF. The chain is built from TRBV6-1 and TRBJ2-7; the D gene could be TRBD1 or TRBD2 (6 bases each). The CDR3 totals 15 residues. Germline CDR1 MNHNS, CDR2 SASEGT. The V and J ends lost 3 bases and 0 bases respectively, with 12 bases between them.

Many counts were recorded for this clonotype. The J gene is TRBJ2-5, the V gene TRBV7-2; TRBD2 matches at 13 bases. The CDR3 length is 16 residues. CDR1 is SGHTA, CDR2 FQGNSA, per germline. V was clipped by 4 bases and J by 1 base; unmatched bases: 3. CDR3 sequence reads: CASSSGLAGPQETQYF. The DNA for the CDR3 is TGTGCCAGCAGCTCGGGACTAGCGGGGCCCCAAGAGACCCAGTACTTC.

The CDR3 coding sequence is TGTGCCAGCAGTGTCGGGACCTTTACAGATACGCAGTATTTT. Translating gives CASSVGTFTDTQYF. J is TRBJ2-3 and V is TRBV2; D is tentatively TRBD1 or TRBD2 (5 bases each). CDR3 length: 14 amino acids. Trimming stripped 4 bases from V and 3 bases from J, with 11 bases between. Germline V CDR1 and CDR2: SNHLY, FYNNEI.

The CDR3 sequence is CSVDAGTGWGDTQYF. The CDR3 DNA follows: TGCAGCGTTGATGCGGGGACAGGGTGGGGAGATACGCAGTATTTT. The chain uses TRBV29-1 and TRBJ2-3; 9 bases line up with TRBD1. After removal of 3 bases from V and 5 bases from J, the junction contained 9 bases not matched to a gene. CDR3 size: 15 residues. Germline CDR1 SQVTM, CDR2 ANQGSEA.

This clonotype appeared many times. V and J are TRBV7-9 and TRBJ2-6; no firm D call. The CDR3 runs to 18 residues. The germline CDR1 and CDR2 sequences are SEHNR and FQNEAQ (reference sequence). Trimming pared 5 bases from V and 0 bases from J, leaving 17 bases between. CDR3 sequence reads: CASSAHLRHSSGANVLTF. CDR3 nucleotides: TGTGCCAGCAGCGCCCATTTAAGGCACAGCTCTGGGGCCAACGTCCTGACTTTC.

This clonotype was recorded a few times. The chain has TRBV29-1 and TRBJ2-5; D may correspond to TRBD1 or TRBD2 (6 bases each). There are 13 residues in the CDR3. Germline lookup yields CDR1 SQVTM and CDR2 ANQGSEA. The V end was cut by 3 bases, the J end by 2 bases, with 10 bases between. CDR3 nucleotide sequence: TGCAGCGTTGATGGAGGGGGACAAGAGACCCAGTACTTC. It specifies CSVDGGGQETQYF.

This clonotype came up many times. V gene TRBV6-2 or TRBV6-3 combines with J gene TRBJ2-7; 7 nucleotides align to TRBD1. Trimming took 7 bases from V and 6 from J; bases not matched to a gene: 12. The CDR3 covers 14 residues. Germline V gene lookup returns CDR1 MNHEY and CDR2 SVGEGT. CDR3: CASNPWAGGREQYF. CDR3 nucleotide sequence: TGTGCCAGCAACCCCTGGGCAGGGGGACGCGAGCAGTACTTC.

A single count supports this clonotype. V is TRBV5-1 and J is TRBJ2-7; 7 bases line up with TRBD2. Looked up from germline, CDR1 is SGHRS and CDR2 is YFSETQ. The CDR3 sequence is 15 residues long. After removal of 2 bases from V and 5 bases from J, the junction contained 10 bases not matched to a gene. The CDR3 spells CASSLGLVKTDEQYF. The DNA of the CDR3 is TGCGCCAGCAGCTTAGGACTAGTTAAGACCGACGAGCAGTACTTC.

This clonotype has a count of ten or more. V gene TRBV5-5 combines with J gene TRBJ1-2, with D unresolved. This CDR3 contains 15 residues. Trimming shortened V by 4 bases and J by 3 bases, and 16 bases separated the two germline ends. Germline V gene lookup returns CDR1 SGHKS and CDR2 YYEKEE (reference sequence). CDR3 coding DNA: TGTGCCAGCAGCGGTCCCCAGCTCTTGGACTATGGCTACACCTTC. Encoded protein: CASSGPQLLDYGYTF.

V gene TRBV6-2 or TRBV6-3 combines with J gene TRBJ2-4; maybe TRBD1 (6 bases). Deletions cut 7 bases from V and 0 bases from J, with 22 bases between. CDR3 size: 18 residues. CDR1 is MNHEY, CDR2 SVGEGT, per germline. The CDR3 region has the DNA TGTGCCAGCAAACCCGGACAGCAAACCCCCTTAGCCAAAAACATTCAGTACTTC. It yields the protein CASKPGQQTPLAKNIQYF.

This clonotype was picked up many times. The V call is TRBV12-3 or TRBV12-4, the J call TRBJ1-2, with D possibly TRBD1 on 5 matching bases. The CDR3 runs 12 residues. The V end lost 4 bases, the J end lost 14 bases, and 17 bases lay between the germline ends. The CDR3 DNA follows: TGTGCCAGCAGTTGGGAGCGGGGACTGTGGACCTTC. It specifies CASSWERGLWTF.

There are many counts of this clonotype. The chain links TRBV12-3 or TRBV12-4 to TRBJ2-1, with 9 positions matching TRBD1. CDR3 length equals 14 residues. J gave up 8 bases and V 8 bases, and 10 bases lay outside the gene matches. The CDR3 region is CASGNRGRSDEQFF. The CDR3 DNA sequence: TGTGCCAGCGGGAACAGGGGGCGGAGTGATGAGCAGTTCTTC.

This clonotype has ten or more counts. The rearrangement links TRBV6-5 to TRBJ2-1; D might be TRBD1 (5 bases). Per the germline V gene, CDR1 is MNHEY and CDR2 is SVGAGI. The CDR3 extends over 15 amino acids. Trimming left V 0 bases short and J 5 bases short, with 11 bases between. CDR3 protein: CASSYSTPGNNEQFF. CDR3 nucleotides: TGTGCCAGCAGTTACTCGACTCCAGGGAACAATGAGCAGTTCTTC.